This paragraph covers one TCR beta chain sequence. The antigen remains undetermined. CDR3 size: 17 residues. Deletions cut 0 bases from V and 3 bases from J, with 17 bases between. The germline CDR1 and CDR2 sequences are LGHNA and YNFKEQ. The data originate from a study of cytomegalovirus exposure and HLA in healthy donors. Study-wide findings and caveats: The study designated about 160 TCR beta chains cytomegalovirus-associated. Subsequent analysis revealed that first-cohort TCR clusters tended to co-occur in the 100 to 150 validation repertoires. Reports credit the classifier with highly specific, highly sensitive diagnosis of cytomegalovirus status.

Donors came from a validation cohort of about 120 subjects, distinct from the first 666-subject cohort. The method was immunoSEQ multiplex PCR; TCRdb's version includes in-frame clones alone and lacks a portion of them. The repertoire includes 120,000 or so clones, roughly 90% of them detected once, and about 2% sits in the top ten. The sequence came from a woman aged 18-35 years in good health and CMV-seronegative. V gene TRBV4-2 combines with J gene TRBJ2-5, with a tentative D call TRBD2 (5 bases). The sequenced sample was PBMCs. The CDR3 DNA sequence: TGTGCCAGCAGCCAAGAGACGGGAAGGGTTGGGGAAGAGACCCAGTACTTC. It translates to CASSQETGRVGEETQYF.